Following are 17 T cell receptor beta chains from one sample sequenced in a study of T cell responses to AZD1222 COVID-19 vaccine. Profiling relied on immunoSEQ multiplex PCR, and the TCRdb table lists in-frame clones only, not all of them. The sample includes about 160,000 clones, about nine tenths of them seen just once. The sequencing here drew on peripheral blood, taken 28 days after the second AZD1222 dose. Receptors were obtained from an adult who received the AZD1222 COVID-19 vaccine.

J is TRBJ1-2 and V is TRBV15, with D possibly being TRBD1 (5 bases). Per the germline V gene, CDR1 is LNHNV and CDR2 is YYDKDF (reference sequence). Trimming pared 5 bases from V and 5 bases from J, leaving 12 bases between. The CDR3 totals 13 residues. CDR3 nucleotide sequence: TGTGCCACCAGCCGGCCAGGGTCTTATGGCTACACCTTC. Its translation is CATSRPGSYGYTF.

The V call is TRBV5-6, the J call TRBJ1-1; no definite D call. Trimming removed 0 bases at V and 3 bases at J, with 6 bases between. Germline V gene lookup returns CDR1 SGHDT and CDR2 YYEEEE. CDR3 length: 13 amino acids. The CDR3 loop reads CASSLVWDTEAFF. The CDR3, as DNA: TGTGCCAGCAGCTTGGTTTGGGACACTGAAGCTTTCTTT.

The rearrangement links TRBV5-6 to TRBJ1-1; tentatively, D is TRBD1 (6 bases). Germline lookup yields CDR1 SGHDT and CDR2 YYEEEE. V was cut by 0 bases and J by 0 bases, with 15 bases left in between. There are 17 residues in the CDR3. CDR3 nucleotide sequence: TGTGCCAGCAGCTTGGAGGGTTGGCGGGACATGAACACTGAAGCTTTCTTT. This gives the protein CASSLEGWRDMNTEAFF.

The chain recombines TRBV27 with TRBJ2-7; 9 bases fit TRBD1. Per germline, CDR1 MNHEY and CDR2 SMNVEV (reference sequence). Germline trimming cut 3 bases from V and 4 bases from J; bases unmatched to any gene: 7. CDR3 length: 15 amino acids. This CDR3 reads CASSLTGGLIYEQYF. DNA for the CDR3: TGTGCCAGCAGTTTGACAGGGGGGCTGATTTACGAGCAGTACTTC.

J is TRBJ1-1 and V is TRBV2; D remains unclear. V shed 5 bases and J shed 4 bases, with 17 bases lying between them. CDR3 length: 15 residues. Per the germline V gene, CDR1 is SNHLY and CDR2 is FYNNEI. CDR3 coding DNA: TGTGCCAGCAGTACCCTGGACGGGAGGCGCACTGAAGCTTTCTTT. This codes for CASSTLDGRRTEAFF.

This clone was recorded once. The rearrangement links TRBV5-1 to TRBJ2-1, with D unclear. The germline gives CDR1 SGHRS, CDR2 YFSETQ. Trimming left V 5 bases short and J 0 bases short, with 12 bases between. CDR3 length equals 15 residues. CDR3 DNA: TGCGCCAGCAGGGACGGAGCGAGCTCCTACAATGAGCAGTTCTTC. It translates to CASRDGASSYNEQFF.

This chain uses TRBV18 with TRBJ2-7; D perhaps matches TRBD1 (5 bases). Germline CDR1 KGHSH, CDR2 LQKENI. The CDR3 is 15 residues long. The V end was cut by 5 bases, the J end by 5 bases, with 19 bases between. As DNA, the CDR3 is TGTGCCAGCTCAACTCAGCAGGGCTCGATCGACGAGCAGTACTTC. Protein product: CASSTQQGSIDEQYF.

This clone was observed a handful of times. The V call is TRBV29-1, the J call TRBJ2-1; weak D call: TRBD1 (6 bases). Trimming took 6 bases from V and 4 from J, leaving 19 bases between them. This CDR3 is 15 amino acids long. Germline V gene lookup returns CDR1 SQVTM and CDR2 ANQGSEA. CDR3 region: CSVSVLGAVYNEQFF. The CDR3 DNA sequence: TGCAGCGTGTCAGTGCTGGGGGCTGTATACAATGAGCAGTTCTTC.

Here the CDR3 reads CASSFGLGAFF. In DNA, the CDR3 is TGTGCCAGTAGTTTCGGGCTAGGAGCTTTCTTT. J is TRBJ1-1 and V is TRBV19; no definite D call. This CDR3 has 11 amino acids. Germline CDR1 is LNHDA and CDR2 is SQIVND (reference sequence). Trimming removed 5 bases from V and 10 bases from J, with 11 bases in between.

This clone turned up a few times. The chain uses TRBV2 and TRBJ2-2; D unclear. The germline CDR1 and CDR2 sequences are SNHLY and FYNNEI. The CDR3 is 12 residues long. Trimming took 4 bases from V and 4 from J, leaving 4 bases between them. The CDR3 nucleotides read TGTGCCAGCAGTGTAAGCACCGGGGAGCTGTTTTTT. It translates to CASSVSTGELFF.

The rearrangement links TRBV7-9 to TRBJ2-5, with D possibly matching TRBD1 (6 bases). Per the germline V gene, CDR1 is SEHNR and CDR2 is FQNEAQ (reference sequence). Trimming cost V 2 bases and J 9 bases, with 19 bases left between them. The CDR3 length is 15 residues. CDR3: CASSLQQGGQVAQYF. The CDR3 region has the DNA TGTGCCAGCAGCTTACAACAGGGTGGCCAGGTAGCCCAGTACTTC.

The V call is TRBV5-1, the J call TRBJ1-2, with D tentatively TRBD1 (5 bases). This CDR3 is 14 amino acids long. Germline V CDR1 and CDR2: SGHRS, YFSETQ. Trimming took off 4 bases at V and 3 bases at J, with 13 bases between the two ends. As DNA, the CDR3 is TGCGCCAGCAGCCCCTCCAGGGAGGACTATGGCTACACCTTC. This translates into CASSPSREDYGYTF.

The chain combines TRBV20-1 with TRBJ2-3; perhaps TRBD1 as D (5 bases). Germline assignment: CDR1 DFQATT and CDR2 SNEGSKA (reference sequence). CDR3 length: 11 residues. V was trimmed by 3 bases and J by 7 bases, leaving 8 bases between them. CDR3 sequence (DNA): TGCAGTGCTAGGGACACCCATACGCAGTATTTT. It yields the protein CSARDTHTQYF.

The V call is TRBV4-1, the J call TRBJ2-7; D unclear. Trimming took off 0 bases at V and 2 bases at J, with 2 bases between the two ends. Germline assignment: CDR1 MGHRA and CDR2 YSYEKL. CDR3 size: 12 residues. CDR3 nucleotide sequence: TGCGCCAGCAGCCAAGATCCCTACGAGCAGTACTTC. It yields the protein CASSQDPYEQYF.

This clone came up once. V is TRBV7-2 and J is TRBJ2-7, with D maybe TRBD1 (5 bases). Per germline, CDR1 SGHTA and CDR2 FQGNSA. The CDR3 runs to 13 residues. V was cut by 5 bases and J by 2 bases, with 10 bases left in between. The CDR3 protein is CASSGARTYEQYF. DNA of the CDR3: TGTGCCAGCAGCGGGGCCCGCACCTACGAGCAGTACTTC. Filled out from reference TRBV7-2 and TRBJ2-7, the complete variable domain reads GAGVSQSPSNKVTEKGKDVELRCDPISGHTALYWYRQSLGQGLEFLIYFQGNSAPDKSGLPSDRFSAERTGGSVSTLTIQRTQQEDSAVYLCASSGARTYEQYFGPGTRLTVT.

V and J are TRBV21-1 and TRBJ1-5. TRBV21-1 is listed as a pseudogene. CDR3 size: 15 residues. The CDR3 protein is CASIGRQMSNQPQHF. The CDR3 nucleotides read TGTGCCAGCATAGGGCGGCAGATGAGCAATCAGCCCCAGCATTTT.

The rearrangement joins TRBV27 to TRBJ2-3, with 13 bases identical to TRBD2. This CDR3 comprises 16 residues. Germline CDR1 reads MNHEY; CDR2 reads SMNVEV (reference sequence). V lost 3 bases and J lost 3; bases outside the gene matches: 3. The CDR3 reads CASSFLTSGRTDTQYF. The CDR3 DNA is TGTGCCAGCAGTTTCCTGACTAGCGGGAGGACAGATACGCAGTATTTT.